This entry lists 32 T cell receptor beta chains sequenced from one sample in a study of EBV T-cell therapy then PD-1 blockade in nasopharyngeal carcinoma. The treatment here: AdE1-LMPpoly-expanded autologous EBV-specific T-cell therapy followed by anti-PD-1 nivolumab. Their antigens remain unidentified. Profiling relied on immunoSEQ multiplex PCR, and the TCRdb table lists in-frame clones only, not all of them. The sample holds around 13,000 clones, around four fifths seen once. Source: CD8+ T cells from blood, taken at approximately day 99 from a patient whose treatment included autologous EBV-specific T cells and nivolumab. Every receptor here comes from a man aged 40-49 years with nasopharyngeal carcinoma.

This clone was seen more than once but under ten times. The CDR3 loop reads CASSYTLWGRGETQYF. The CDR3 nucleotides are TGTGCCAGCAGTTACACCCTCTGGGGGAGGGGGGAGACCCAGTACTTC. J is TRBJ2-5 and V is TRBV6-6; D perhaps matches TRBD2 (7 bases). Trimming pared 2 bases from V and 5 bases from J, leaving 18 bases between. The germline V gene has CDR1 MNHNY and CDR2 SVGAGI (reference sequence). The CDR3 extends over 16 amino acids.

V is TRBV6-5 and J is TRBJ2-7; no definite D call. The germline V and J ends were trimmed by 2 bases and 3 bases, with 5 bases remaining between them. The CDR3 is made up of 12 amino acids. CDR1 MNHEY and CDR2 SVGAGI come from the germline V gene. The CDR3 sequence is CASSYGNYEQYF. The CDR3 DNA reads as TGTGCCAGCAGTTACGGGAACTACGAGCAGTACTTC.

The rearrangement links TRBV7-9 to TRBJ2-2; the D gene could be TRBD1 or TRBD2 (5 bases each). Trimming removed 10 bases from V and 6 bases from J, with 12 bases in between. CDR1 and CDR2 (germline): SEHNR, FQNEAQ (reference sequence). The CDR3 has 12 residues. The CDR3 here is CAIPSGPGELFF. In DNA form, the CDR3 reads TGTGCCATCCCCTCGGGGCCCGGGGAGCTGTTTTTT.

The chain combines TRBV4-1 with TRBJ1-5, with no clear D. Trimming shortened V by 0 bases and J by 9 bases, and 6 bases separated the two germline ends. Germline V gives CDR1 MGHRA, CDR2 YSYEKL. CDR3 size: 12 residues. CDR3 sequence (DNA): TGCGCCAGCAGCCAAGAGGCGGGGCCCCAGCATTTT. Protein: CASSQEAGPQHF.

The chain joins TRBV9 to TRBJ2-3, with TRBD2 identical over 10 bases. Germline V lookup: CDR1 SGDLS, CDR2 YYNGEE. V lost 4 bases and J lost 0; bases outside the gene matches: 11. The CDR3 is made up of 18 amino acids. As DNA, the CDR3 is TGTGCCAGCAGCCCTCGGGGGACTAGCGTCTACAGCACAGATACGCAGTATTTT. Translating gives CASSPRGTSVYSTDTQYF.

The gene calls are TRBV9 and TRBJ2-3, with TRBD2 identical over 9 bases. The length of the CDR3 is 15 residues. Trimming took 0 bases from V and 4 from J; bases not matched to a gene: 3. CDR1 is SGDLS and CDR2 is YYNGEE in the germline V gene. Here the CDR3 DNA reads TGTGCCAGCAGCGTAGAGGCGGGGGGGCCAGATACGCAGTATTTT. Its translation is CASSVEAGGPDTQYF.

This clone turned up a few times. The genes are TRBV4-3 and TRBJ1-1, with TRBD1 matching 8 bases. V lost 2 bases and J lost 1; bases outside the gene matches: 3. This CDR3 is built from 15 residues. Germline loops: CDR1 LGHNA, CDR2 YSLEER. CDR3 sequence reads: CASSQTDRENTEAFF. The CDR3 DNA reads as TGCGCCAGCAGCCAAACGGACAGGGAGAACACTGAAGCTTTCTTT.

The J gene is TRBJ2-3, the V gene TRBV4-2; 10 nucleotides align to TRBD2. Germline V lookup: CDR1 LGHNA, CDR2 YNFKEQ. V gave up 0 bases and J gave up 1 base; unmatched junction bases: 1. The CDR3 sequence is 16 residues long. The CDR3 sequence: CASSQETSGGTDTQYF. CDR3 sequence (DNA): TGTGCCAGCAGCCAAGAAACTAGCGGGGGCACAGATACGCAGTATTTT.

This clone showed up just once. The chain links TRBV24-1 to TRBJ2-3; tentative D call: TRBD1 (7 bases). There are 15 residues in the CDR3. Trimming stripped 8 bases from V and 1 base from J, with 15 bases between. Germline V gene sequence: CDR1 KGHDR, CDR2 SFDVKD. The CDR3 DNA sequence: TGTGCCACCAAGGCAGGGGGGTTAGGCACAGATACGCAGTATTTT. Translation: CATKAGGLGTDTQYF.

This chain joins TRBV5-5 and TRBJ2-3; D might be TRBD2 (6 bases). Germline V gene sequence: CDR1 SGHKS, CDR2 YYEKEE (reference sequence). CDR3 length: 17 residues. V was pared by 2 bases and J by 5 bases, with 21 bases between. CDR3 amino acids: CASSLTMGLPVRDTQYF. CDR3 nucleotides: TGTGCCAGCAGCTTAACAATGGGACTGCCCGTTCGAGATACGCAGTATTTT.

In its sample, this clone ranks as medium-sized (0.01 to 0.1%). CDR3 DNA: TGTGCCAGCAGTTTATCAGAGGTTGGGGCAGGGCAGACCCAGTACTTC. Amino acids: CASSLSEVGAGQTQYF. The rearrangement uses TRBV27 and TRBJ2-5, with a tentative D call TRBD1 (5 bases). The V end was cut by 0 bases, the J end by 6 bases, with 17 bases between. This CDR3 has 16 residues. Germline assignment: CDR1 MNHEY and CDR2 SMNVEV (reference sequence).

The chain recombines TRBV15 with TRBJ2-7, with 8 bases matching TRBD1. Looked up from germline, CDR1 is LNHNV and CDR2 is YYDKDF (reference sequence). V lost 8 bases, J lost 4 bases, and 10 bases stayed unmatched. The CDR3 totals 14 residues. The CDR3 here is CATASGQGEYEQYF. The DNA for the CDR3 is TGTGCCACCGCGTCCGGACAGGGCGAATACGAGCAGTACTTC.

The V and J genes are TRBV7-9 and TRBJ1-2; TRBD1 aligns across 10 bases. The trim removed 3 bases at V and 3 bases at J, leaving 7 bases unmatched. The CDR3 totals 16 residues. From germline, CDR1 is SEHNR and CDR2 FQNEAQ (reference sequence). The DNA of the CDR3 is TGTGCCAGCAGCTTGGACCGACAGGGGGCTTACTATGGCTACACCTTC. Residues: CASSLDRQGAYYGYTF.

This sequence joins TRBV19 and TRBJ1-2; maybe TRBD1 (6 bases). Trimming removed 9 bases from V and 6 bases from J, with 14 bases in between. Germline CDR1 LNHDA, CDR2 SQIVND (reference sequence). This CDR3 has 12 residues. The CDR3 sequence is CASTWGPDGYTF. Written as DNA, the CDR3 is TGTGCCAGCACCTGGGGGCCAGATGGCTACACCTTC. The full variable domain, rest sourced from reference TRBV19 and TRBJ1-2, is DGGITQSPKYLFRKEGQNVTLSCEQNLNHDAMYWYRQDPGQGLRLIYYSQIVNDFQKGDIAEGYSVSREKKESFPLTVTSAQKNPTAFYLCASTWGPDGYTFGSGTRLTVV.

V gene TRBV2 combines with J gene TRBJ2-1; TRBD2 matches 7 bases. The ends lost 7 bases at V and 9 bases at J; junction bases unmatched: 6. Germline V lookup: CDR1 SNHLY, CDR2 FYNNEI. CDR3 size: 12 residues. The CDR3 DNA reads TGTGCCAGCATGGCAGGGACTATTGAGCAGTTCTTC. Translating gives CASMAGTIEQFF. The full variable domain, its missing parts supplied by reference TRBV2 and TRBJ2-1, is EPEVTQTPSHQVTQMGQEVILRCVPISNHLYFYWYRQILGQKVEFLVSFYNNEISEKSEIFDDQFSVERPDGSNFTLKIRSTKLEDSAMYFCASMAGTIEQFFGPGTRLTVL.

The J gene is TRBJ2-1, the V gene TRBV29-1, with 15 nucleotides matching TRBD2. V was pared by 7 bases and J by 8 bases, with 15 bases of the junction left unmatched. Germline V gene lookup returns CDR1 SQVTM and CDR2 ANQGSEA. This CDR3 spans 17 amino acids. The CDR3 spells CSARGLAGGRRRDEQFF. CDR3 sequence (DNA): TGCAGCGCTAGAGGACTAGCGGGGGGGCGACGGCGCGATGAGCAGTTCTTC.

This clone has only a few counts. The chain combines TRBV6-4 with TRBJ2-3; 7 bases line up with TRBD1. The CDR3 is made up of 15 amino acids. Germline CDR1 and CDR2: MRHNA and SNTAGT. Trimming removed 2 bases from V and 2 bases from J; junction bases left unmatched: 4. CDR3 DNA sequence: TGTGCCAGCAGTGACGGGACAGCCTCCACAGATACGCAGTATTTT. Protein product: CASSDGTASTDTQYF.

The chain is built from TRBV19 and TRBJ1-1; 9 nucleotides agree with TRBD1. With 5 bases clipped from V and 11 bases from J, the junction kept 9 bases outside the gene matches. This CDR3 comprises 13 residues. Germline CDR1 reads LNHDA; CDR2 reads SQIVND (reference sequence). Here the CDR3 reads CASSFGTGPYAFF. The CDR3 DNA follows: TGTGCCAGTAGTTTTGGGACAGGGCCCTACGCTTTCTTT.

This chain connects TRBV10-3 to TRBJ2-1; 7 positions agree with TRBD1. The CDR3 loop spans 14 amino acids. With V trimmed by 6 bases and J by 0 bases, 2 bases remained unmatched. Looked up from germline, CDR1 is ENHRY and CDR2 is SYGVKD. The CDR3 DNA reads TGTGCCATCAGGCCAGGGGGCTCCTACAATGAGCAGTTCTTC. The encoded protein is CAIRPGGSYNEQFF.

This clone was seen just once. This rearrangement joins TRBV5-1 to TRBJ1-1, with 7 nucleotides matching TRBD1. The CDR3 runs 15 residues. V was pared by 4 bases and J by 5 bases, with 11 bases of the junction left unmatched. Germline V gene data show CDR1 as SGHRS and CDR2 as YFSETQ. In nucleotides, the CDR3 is TGCGCCAGCAGCACCGAAGGGGGCCCAAGAACTGAAGCTTTCTTT. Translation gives CASSTEGGPRTEAFF.

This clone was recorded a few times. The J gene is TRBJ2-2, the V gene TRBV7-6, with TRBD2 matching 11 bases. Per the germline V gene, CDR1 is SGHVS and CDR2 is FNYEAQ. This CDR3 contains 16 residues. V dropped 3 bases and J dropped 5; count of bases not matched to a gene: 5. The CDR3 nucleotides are TGTGCCAGCAGCTTTCTAGCGGGGGGTGAGACCGGGGAGCTGTTTTTT. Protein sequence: CASSFLAGGETGELFF. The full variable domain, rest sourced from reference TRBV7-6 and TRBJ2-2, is GAGVSQSPRYKVTKRGQDVALRCDPISGHVSLYWYRQALGQGPEFLTYFNYEAQQDKSGLPNDRFSAERPEGSISTLTIQRTEQRDSAMYRCASSFLAGGETGELFFGEGSRLTVL.

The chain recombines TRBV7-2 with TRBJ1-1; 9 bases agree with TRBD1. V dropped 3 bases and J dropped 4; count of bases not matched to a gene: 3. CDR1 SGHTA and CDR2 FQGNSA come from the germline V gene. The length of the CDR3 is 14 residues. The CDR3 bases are TGTGCCAGCAGCTTGGGACAGGGTCCCACTGAAGCTTTCTTT. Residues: CASSLGQGPTEAFF.

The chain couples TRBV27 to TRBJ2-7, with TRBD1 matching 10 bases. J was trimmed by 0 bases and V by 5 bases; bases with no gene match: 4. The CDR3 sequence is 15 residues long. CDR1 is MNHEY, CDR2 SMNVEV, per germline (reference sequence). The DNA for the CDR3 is TGTGCCAGCAGTGCGGGACAGGGGAGCTCCTACGAGCAGTACTTC. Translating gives CASSAGQGSSYEQYF.

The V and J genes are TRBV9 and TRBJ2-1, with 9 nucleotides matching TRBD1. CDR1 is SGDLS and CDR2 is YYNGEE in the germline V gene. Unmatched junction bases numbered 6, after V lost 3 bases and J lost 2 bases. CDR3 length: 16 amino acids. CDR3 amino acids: CASSDGDRVTYNEQFF. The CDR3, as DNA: TGTGCCAGCAGCGACGGGGACAGGGTGACCTACAATGAGCAGTTCTTC. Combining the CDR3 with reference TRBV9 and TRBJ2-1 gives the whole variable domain DSGVTQTPKHLITATGQRVTLRCSPRSGDLSVYWYQQSLDQGLQFLIQYYNGEERAKGNILERFSAQQFPDLHSELNLSSLELGDSALYFCASSDGDRVTYNEQFFGPGTRLTVL.

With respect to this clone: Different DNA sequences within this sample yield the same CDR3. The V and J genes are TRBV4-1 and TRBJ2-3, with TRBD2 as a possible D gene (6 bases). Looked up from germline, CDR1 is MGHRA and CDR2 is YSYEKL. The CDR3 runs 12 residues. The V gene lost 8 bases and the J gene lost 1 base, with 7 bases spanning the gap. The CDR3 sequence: CASGGGTDTQYF. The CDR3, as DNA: TGCGCCAGCGGAGGGGGCACAGATACGCAGTATTTT.

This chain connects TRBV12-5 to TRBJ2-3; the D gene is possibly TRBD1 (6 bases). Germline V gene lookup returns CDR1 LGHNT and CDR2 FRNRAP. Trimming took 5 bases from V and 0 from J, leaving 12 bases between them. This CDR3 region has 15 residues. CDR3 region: CASGTGQTSTDTQYF. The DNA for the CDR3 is TGTGCTAGTGGTACCGGACAGACTAGCACAGATACGCAGTATTTT. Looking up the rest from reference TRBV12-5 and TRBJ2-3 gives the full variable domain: DARVTQTPRHKVTEMGQEVTMRCQPILGHNTVFWYRQTMMQGLELLAYFRNRAPLDDSGMPKDRFSAEMPDATLATLKIQPSEPRDSAVYFCASGTGQTSTDTQYFGPGTRLTVL.

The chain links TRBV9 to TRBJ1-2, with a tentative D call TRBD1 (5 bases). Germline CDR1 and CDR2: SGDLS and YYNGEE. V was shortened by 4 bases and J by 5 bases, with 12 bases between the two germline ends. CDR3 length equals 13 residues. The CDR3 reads CASSRGAPYGYTF. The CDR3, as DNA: TGTGCCAGCAGCCGCGGGGCTCCTTATGGCTACACCTTC.

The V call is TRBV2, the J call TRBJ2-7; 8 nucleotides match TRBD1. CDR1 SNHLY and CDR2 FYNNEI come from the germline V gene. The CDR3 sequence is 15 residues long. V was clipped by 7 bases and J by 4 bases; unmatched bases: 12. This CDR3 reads CASTPGPRGLYEQYF. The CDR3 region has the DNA TGTGCCAGCACTCCGGGCCCCAGGGGGCTATACGAGCAGTACTTC.

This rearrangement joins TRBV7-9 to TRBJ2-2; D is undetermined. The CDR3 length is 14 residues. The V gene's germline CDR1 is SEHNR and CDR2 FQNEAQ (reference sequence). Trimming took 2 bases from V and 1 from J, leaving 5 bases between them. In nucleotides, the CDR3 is TGTGCCAGCAGCTTACTACGGAACACCGGGGAGCTGTTTTTT. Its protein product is CASSLLRNTGELFF.

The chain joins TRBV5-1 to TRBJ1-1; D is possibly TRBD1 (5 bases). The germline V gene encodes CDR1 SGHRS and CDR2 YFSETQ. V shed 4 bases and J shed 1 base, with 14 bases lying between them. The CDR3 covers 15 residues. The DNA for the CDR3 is TGCGCCAGCAGCGCCGAGGGACGGTCGAACACTGAAGCTTTCTTT. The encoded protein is CASSAEGRSNTEAFF.

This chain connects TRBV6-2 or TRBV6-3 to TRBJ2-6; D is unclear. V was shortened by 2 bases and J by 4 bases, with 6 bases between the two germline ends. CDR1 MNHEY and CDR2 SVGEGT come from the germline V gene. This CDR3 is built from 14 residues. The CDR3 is CASSYLIGANVLTF. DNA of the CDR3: TGTGCCAGCAGTTACCTGATCGGGGCCAACGTCCTGACTTTC.

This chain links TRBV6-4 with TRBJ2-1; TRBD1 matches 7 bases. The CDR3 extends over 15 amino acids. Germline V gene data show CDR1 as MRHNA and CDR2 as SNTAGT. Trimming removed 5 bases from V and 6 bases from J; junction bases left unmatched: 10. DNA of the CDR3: TGTGCCAGCAGTCCAGGGCAGTCAGGGGGCAATGAGCAGTTCTTC. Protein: CASSPGQSGGNEQFF.